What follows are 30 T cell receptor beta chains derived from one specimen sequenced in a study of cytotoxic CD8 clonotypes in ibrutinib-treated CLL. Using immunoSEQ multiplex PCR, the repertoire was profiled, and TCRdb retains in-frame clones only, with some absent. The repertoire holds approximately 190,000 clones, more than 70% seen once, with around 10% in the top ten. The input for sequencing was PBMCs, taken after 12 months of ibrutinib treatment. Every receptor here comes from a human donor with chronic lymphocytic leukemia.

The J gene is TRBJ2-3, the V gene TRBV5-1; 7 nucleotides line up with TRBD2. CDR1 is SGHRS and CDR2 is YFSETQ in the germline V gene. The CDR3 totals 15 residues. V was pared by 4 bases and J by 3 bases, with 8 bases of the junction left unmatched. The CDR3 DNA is TGCGCCAGCAGCAGAACGGGAGGTCGGACAGATACGCAGTATTTT. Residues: CASSRTGGRTDTQYF.

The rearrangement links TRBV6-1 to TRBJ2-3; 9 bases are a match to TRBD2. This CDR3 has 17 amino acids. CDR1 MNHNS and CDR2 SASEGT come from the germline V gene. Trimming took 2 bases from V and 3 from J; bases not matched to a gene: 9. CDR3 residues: CASSERLSGGRTDTQYF. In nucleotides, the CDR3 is TGTGCCAGCAGTGAACGACTTAGCGGGGGTCGGACAGATACGCAGTATTTT.

CDR3 sequence reads: CASSYSLGVYEQYF. The CDR3 nucleotides are TGTGCCAGCAGTTACTCTCTCGGGGTCTACGAGCAGTACTTC. J is TRBJ2-7 and V is TRBV6-5; D is possibly TRBD2 (5 bases). Germline CDR1 and CDR2: MNHEY and SVGAGI. The CDR3 extends over 14 amino acids. The V and J ends lost 0 bases and 3 bases respectively, with 9 bases between them.

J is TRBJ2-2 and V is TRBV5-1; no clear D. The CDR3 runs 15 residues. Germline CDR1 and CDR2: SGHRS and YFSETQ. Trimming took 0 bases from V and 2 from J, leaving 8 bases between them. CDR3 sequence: CASSLDRINTGELFF. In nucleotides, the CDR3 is TGCGCCAGCAGCTTGGATCGGATTAACACCGGGGAGCTGTTTTTT.

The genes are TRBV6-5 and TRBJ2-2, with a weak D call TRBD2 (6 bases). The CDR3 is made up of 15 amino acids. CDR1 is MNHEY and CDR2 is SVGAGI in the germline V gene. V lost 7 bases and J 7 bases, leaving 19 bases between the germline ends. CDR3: CASTSLGVAVGELFF. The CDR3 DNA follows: TGTGCCAGCACCTCCTTGGGGGTAGCGGTCGGGGAGCTGTTTTTT.

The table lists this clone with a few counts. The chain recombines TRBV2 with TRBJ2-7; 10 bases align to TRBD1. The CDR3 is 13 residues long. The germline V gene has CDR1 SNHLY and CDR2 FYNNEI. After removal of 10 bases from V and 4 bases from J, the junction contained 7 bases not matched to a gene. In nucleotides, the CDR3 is TGTGCCAATAGACAGGGGGCGGGGTACGAGCAGTACTTC. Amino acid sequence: CANRQGAGYEQYF.

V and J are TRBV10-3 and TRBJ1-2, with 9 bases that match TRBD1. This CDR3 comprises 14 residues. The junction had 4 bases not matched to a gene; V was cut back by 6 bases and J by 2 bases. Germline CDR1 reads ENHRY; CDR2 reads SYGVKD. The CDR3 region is CAISPQGANYGYTF. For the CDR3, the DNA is TGTGCCATCAGCCCACAGGGGGCGAACTATGGCTACACCTTC.

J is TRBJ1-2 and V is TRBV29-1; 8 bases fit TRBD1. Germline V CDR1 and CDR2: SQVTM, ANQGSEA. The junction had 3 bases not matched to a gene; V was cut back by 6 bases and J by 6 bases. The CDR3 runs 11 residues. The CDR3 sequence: CSVLQGDGYTF. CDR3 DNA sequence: TGCAGCGTATTACAGGGGGATGGCTACACCTTC.

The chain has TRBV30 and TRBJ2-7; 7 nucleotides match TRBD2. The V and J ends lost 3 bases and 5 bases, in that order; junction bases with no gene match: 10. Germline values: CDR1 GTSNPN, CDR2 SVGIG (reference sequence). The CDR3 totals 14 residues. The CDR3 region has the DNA TGTGCCTGGAGACAATGGGGGGAGGGAGACGAGCAGTACTTC. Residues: CAWRQWGEGDEQYF.

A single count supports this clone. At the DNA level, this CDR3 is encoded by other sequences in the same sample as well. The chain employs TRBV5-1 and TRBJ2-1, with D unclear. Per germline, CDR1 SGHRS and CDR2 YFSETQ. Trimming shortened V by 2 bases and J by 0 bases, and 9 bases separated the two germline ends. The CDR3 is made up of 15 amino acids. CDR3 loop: CASSLGDSSYNEQFF. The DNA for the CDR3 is TGCGCCAGCAGCTTAGGCGATAGCTCCTACAATGAGCAGTTCTTC.

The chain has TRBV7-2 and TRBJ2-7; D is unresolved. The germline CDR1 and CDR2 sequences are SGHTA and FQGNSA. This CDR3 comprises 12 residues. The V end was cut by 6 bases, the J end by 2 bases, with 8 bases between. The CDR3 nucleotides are TGTGCCAGCAGTCGCGGTCCCTACGAGCAGTACTTC. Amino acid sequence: CASSRGPYEQYF.

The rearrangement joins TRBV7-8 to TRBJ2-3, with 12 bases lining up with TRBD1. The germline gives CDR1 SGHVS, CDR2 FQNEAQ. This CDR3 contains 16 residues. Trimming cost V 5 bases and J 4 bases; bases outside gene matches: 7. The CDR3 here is CASSPRDRGLADTQYF. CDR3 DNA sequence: TGTGCCAGCAGCCCCCGGGACAGGGGGCTTGCAGATACGCAGTATTTT. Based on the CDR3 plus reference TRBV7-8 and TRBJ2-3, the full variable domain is GAGVSQSPRYKVAKRGQDVALRCDPISGHVSLFWYQQALGQGPEFLTYFQNEAQLDKSGLPSDRFFAERPEGSVSTLKIQRTQQEDSAVYLCASSPRDRGLADTQYFGPGTRLTVL.

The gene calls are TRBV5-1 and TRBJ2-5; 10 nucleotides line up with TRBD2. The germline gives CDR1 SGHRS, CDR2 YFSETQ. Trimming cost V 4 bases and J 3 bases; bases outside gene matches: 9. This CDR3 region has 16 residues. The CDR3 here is CASSRRGTSDKETQYF. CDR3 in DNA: TGCGCCAGCAGCCGAAGAGGGACTAGCGACAAAGAGACCCAGTACTTC.

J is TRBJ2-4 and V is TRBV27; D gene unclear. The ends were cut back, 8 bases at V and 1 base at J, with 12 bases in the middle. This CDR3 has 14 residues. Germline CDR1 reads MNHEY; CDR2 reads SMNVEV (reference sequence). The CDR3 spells CASGPLRAKNIQYF. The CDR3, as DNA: TGTGCCAGCGGTCCGCTGAGGGCCAAAAACATTCAGTACTTC.

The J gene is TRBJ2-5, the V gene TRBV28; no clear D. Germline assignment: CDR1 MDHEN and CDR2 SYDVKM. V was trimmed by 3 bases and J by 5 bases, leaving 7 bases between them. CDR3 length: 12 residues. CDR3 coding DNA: TGTGCCAGCAGTTTCGGTCGTGAGACCCAGTACTTC. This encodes CASSFGRETQYF.

The CDR3 coding sequence is TGTGCCAGCAGCCCTGAAAGGGGGGGAGAGACCCAGTACTTC. Translated: CASSPERGGETQYF. J is TRBJ2-5 and V is TRBV11-3, with D maybe TRBD2 (7 bases). V was shortened by 5 bases and J by 4 bases, with 14 bases between the two germline ends. This CDR3 contains 14 residues. Germline V gives CDR1 SGHNT, CDR2 YENEEA.

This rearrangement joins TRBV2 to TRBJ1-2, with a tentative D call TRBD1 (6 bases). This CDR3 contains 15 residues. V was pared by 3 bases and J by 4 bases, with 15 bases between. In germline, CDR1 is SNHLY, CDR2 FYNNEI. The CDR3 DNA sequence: TGTGCCAGCAGTGACACAGGGCTATTCCCCTATGGCTACACCTTC. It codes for CASSDTGLFPYGYTF. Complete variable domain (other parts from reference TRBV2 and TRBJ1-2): EPEVTQTPSHQVTQMGQEVILRCVPISNHLYFYWYRQILGQKVEFLVSFYNNEISEKSEIFDDQFSVERPDGSNFTLKIRSTKLEDSAMYFCASSDTGLFPYGYTFGSGTRLTVV.

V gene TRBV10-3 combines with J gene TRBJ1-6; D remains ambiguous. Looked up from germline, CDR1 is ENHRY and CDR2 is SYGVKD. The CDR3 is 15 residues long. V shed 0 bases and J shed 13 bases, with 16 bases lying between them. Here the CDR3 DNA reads TGTGCCATCAGTGAGTCGGGTGAGGTATCGGCGCCCCTCCACTTT. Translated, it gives CAISESGEVSAPLHF.

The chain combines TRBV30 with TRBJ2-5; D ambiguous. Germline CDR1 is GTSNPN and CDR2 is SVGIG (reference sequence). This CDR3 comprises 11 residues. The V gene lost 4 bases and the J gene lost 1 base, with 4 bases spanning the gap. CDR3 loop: CAWNSQETQYF. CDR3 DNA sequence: TGTGCCTGGAACAGCCAAGAGACCCAGTACTTC.

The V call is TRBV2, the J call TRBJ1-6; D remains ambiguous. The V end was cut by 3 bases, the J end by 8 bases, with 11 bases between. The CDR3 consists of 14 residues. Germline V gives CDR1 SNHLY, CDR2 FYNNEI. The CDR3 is CASSDGVRDSPLHF. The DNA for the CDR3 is TGTGCCAGCAGTGATGGGGTGCGGGATTCACCCCTCCACTTT.

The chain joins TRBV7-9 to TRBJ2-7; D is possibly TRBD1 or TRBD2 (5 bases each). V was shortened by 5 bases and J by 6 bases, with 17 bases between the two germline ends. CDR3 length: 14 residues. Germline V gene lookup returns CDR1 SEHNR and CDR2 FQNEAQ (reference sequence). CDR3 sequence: CASSSVGVRSEQYF. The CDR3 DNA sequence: TGTGCCAGCAGCAGCGTGGGGGTTCGGTCCGAGCAGTACTTC.

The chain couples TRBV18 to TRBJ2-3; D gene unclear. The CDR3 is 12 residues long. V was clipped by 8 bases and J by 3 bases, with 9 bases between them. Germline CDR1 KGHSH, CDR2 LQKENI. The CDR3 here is CASTAGTDTQYF. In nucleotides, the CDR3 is TGTGCCAGCACCGCTGGGACAGATACGCAGTATTTT. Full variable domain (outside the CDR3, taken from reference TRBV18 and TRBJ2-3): NAGVMQNPRHLVRRRGQEARLRCSPMKGHSHVYWYRQLPEEGLKFMVYLQKENIIDESGMPKERFSAEFPKEGPSILRIQQVVRGDSAAYFCASTAGTDTQYFGPGTRLTVL.

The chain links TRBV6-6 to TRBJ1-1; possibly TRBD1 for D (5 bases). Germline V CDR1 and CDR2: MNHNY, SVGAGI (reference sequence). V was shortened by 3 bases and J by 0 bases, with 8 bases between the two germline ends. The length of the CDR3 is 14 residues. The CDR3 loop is CASSYGGMNTEAFF. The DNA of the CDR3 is TGTGCCAGCAGTTATGGGGGAATGAACACTGAAGCTTTCTTT.

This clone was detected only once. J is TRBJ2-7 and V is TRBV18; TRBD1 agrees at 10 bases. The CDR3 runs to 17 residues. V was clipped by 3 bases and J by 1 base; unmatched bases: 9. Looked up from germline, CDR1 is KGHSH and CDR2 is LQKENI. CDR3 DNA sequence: TGTGCCAGCTCACCGGGACAGGGGAGGGAGCAATCCTACGAGCAGTACTTC. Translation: CASSPGQGREQSYEQYF.

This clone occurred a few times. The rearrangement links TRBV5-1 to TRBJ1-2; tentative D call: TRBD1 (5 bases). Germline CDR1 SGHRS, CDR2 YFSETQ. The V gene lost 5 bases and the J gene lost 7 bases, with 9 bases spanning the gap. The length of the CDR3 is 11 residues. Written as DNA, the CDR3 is TGCGCCAGCAGGGGGGACGGTGGCTACACCTTC. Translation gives CASRGDGGYTF.

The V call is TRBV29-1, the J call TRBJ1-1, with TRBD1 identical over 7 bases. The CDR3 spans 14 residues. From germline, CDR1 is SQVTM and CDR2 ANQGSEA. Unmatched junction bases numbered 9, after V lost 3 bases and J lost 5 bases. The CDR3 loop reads CSVEEGPGGTEAFF. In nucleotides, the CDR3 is TGCAGCGTTGAGGAGGGCCCAGGGGGGACTGAAGCTTTCTTT.

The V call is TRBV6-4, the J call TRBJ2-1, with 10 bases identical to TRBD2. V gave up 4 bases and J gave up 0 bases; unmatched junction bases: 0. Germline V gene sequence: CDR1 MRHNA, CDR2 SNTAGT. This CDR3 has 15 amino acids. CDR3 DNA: TGTGCCAGCAGTGCTAGCGGGGGCTCCTACAATGAGCAGTTCTTC. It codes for CASSASGGSYNEQFF.

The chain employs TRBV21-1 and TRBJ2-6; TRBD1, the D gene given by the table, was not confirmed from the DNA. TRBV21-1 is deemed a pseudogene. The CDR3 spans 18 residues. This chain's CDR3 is CASSRGQGLDSGANVLTF. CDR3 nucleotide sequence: TGTGCCAGCAGCAGGGGACAGGGTTTGGACTCTGGGGCCAACGTCCTGACTTTC.

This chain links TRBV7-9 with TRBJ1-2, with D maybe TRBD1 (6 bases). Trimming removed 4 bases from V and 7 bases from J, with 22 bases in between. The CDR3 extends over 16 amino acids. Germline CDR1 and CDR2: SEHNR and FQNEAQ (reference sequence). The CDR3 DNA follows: TGTGCCAGCAGCTCCTCTTACCCGGAGAGGGGGTTTGGCTACACCTTC. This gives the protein CASSSSYPERGFGYTF.

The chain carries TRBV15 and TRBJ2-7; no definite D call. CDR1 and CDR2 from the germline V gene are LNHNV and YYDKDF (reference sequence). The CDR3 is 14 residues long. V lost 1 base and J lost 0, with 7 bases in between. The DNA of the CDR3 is TGTGCCACCAGCAGAGGGACGGACTCCTACGAGCAGTACTTC. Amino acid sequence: CATSRGTDSYEQYF.